This T cell receptor beta chain is from a study of blood T cell repertoires in COVID-19 (dated by TCRdb to about 2020). About the study as a whole: Samples from collaborators originated in the United States, Italy and Spain and spanned both the acute and convalescent phases of COVID-19. The samples were drawn from two sources: the first 160 participants of the ongoing ImmuneRACE study, and 1,254 subjects contributed by 6 global collaborators. The dataset comprised deeply sampled blood TCRbeta repertoires from subjects exposed to, actively infected with, or recovered from COVID-19. Where available, HLA class I and class II types were taken from metadata supplied by the sample provider and were not determined by assay-based typing. A freely available public database, intended as a resource for researchers studying the immune response to SARS-CoV-2, is where the repertoires were released. The material from the prospective study consisted of cDNA or gDNA derived from T cells, B-cell-depleted T cells, or PBMCs. Nearly every sample came with metadata listing a de-identified subject ID, COVID-19 status, age in years and sex.

TCRbeta CDR3 regions were amplified from genomic DNA using the immunoSEQ Assay, a bias-controlled multiplex PCR. The authors' analysis ran thus. The number of nucleated cells in each sample was estimated by amplification of reference gene primers within the assay. Sequence reads were collapsed and filtered to measure the absolute abundance of every unique TCRbeta CDR3 rearrangement. For each sample, productive Simpson clonality was calculated as the square root of Simpson's diversity index over productive rearrangements. The immuneACCESS repertoire file appears here via TCRdb, limited to in-frame rearrangements. These files lack a portion of the clones; in checked studies, under half of the deficit traces to unresolved V genes, and the cause of the others is not known. For V, J and clone size, that table is used; D and trimming come from the DNA. The sample yields about 300,000 clones; about nine tenths were counted once. 6.9% of the sample is held by the ten biggest clonotypes.

Samples from volunteer blood donors who had recovered from COVID-19 were contributed by a second Seattle source. The collaborating institutions used their own protocols to collect whole blood in K2EDTA tubes. For TCRbeta analysis, collaborator samples were shipped as frozen whole blood, as isolated PBMCs, or as DNA extracted from either sample type. Between the V and J ends, shortened by 2 bases and 3 bases respectively, the junction contains 5 bases. Reading the germline V gene (reference sequence) gives CDR1 DFQATT and CDR2 SNEGSKA. The CDR3 contains 11 residues, cysteine and phenylalanine counted. Of all the DNA, just the CDR3 is kept, 33 bases in frame from base 1. Overall study results and their limits: The amount of clinical and demographic metadata varied by source and participant and was provided uncurated.

This clone was recorded many times. What this receptor recognizes is not known. Base-call qualities are not available, and no considerably larger clone is one nucleotide away. At the DNA level, this CDR3 is encoded by other sequences in the same sample as well. The receptor comes from a woman in her twenties or thirties who had recovered from COVID-19. Sequencing used peripheral blood. Here the chain combines TRBV20-1 and TRBJ2-7, with no confident D gene call. The CDR3 region reads CSARQDYEQYF. The sequenced DNA: TGCAGTGCTAGACAGGACTACGAGCAGTACTTC.